This T cell receptor beta chain came from a study of cytomegalovirus exposure and HLA in healthy donors (dated by TCRdb to between 2016 and 2019). With respect to the entire study: According to an earlier analysis of 587 of the donors, roughly 180 million T cells yielded roughly 110 million unique TCR beta sequences and about 300 Gb of sequence data. Rather than using new phenotypic data, the later analysis identified candidate immune exposures from TCR beta sequences and from how often those sequences occurred across donors. In an earlier analysis of 550 to 700 of the donors, high-throughput TCR beta sequencing was used to judge whether each TCR beta V gene segment behaved as functional or pseudogenic. A handful of DR-DQ haplotypes were treated as single units for association and clustering because of strong linkage in the cohort. In a later genetic analysis, genome-wide SNP genotypes for about 55% of the roughly 700 donors were used, and that subset was treated as a discovery cohort. Across approximately 420 genotyped donors of the cohort, an average of approximately 220,000 unique TCR beta nucleotide sequences per donor were sequenced, and approximately 17% of those sequences were non-productive. Typing coverage differed by locus: A, B, C, DRB1 and DQB1 were typed in roughly 620-630 donors, DQA1 in about 560, DPA1 in around 610, and DPB1 in roughly 450. An early release covering about 600 HLA-typed donors comprised approximately 290 gigabases of sequencing data and around 86 million unique TCR sequences. To study patterns of TCR occurrence, a later analysis re-analyzed previously published TCR beta repertoires from 666 donors and added high-resolution HLA genotyping. A separate validation cohort of approximately 130 different subjects was used in addition to the roughly 700-subject first cohort. Every repertoire in the discovery cohort had been generated on one and the same sequencing platform. The study used immunosequencing to profile the T cell repertoires of under 700 subjects and linked those repertoires to cytomegalovirus serostatus. To predict cytomegalovirus infection status, the study brought together high-throughput TCR immunosequencing, statistical association of individual TCRs with disease status, and machine learning. Alongside the repertoire data, information on donor age, sex, ethnicity and CMV serostatus was compiled. The genetic ancestry cluster associated with self-reported Caucasian donors included 81% of the roughly 410 genotyped donors. HLA typing included class I and class II loci at four-digit resolution. The study aimed to test whether signatures of past pathogen exposure could be identified by cataloging public T cell receptors. The paper as a whole reports these results and caveats: The presence/absence analyses assumed that sequencing depth was roughly uniform across donors, and that assumption may not be true. Some IMGT-functional V segments, including TRBV6-2 and TRBV6-3, could not be told apart with the 87-base-pair reads, so those segments were excluded. In the study, around 160 TCR beta chains were listed as associated with cytomegalovirus. Because some donors lacked HLA typing at each locus, the association tests relied only on the typed subset. Correlated functional status among segregating V segments might reflect linkage disequilibrium, but an unknown experimental factor could not be ruled out. When HLA alleles, especially DR and DQ, strongly co-occurred, attributing TCR associations to individual alleles was difficult. The authors suggested that the approach could potentially be generalized to other disease states and immunological phenotypes. Over 15 rarely observed V segments, including chromosome 9 orphons, were excluded from the earlier analysis of several hundred of the donors because counts were too low. Most TCR sequences were observed very rarely across donors, whereas some public TCRs were present in many individuals. A cluster of highly shared sequence variants was judged likely to represent a technical artifact of the sequencing pipeline. A later analysis associated 15,000 to 20,000 TCR beta sequences with specific HLA alleles at a false discovery rate of 0.05. Only TCR beta chains were sequenced in this cohort, and the absence of alpha or paired-chain data limited detectable features. In vitro tests confirmed that a few of the cytomegalovirus-associated TCR beta chains recognize cytomegalovirus antigens. Most CMV-associated TCR beta chains appeared to be HLA-restricted in a later analysis, and the HLA associations seemed to be driven largely by CMV exposure. Compared with equally common non-associated chains, HLA-associated TCR beta chains in a later analysis were more clonally expanded and had lower generation probabilities. In both the original and validation cohorts, the classifier was reported to diagnose cytomegalovirus status with high specificity and sensitivity. A later analysis reported that several top co-occurrence clusters appeared linked to parvovirus B19, influenza, CMV and Epstein-Barr virus. A further reported finding was that TCR beta sequences accurately predicted the HLA-A and HLA-B alleles for most subjects in the first cohort. In a later analysis, TCR association rates were found to vary across HLA loci, with the most associated TCRs seen for DRB1 alleles and the fewest for HLA-C alleles. A later genetic analysis reported fewer N-insertions in productive TCRs among donors in an Asian-associated ancestry cluster than the roughly 620-donor mean. Immune exposure information for the cohort was limited to CMV serostatus. A later genetic analysis associated a missense DCLRE1C variant with V-gene and J-gene trimming of TCR beta chains, and an independent cohort replicated the association. An earlier analysis of approximately 600 of the donors showed that most TCR beta V segments appeared in productive rearrangements either about 87% or about 30% of the time, which broadly matched IMGT annotations.

Based on the germline V gene, the CDR1 and CDR2 sequences are MNHNS and SASEGT. There are 13 amino acids in the CDR3, from cysteine to phenylalanine inclusive. Just the 39-base CDR3 DNA is kept, in frame starting at base 1. V is pruned by 7 bases and J by 12 bases, leaving 9 bases of the junction without a gene match. The cohort comprised more than 550 healthy bone marrow donors. At the time of sampling, all cohort members were nominally healthy, though unrecorded immune exposures were likely present. The donor tested CMV seropositive, placing the donor among the 250 to 300 seropositive members of the cohort. Every donor gave a peripheral blood sample, and the peripheral blood mononuclear cells from that sample were used for TCR beta sequencing. The Qiagen DNeasy Blood Extraction Kit was used to extract genomic DNA from the blood cell samples. The method behind the library was the immunoSEQ multiplex PCR assay. For the multiplex PCR, a mixture combining 60 forward primers for TCR Vbeta segments and 13 reverse primers for TCR Jbeta segments was used. Amplification of the CDR3 region of rearranged TCR beta genes was performed with a multiplex PCR assay on genomic DNA. The amplified TCR beta libraries were sequenced on the Illumina HiSeq System as 87-base-pair reads. Processing in the source paper ran as follows. Across the roughly 600 repertoires, a later analysis counted tens of millions of unique TCR beta chains, around 11 million of which were shared by at least two donors. A nearest-neighbor algorithm error-corrected the raw reads and collapsed the reads into unique sequences, merging closely related sequences to remove PCR and sequencing errors. CDR3 sequences were aligned to IMGT reference sequences to assign V, D and J gene segments. For a sequence to be retained, a match of at least six nucleotides to both a V gene segment and a J gene segment was required. A rearrangement was called productive if the CDR3 had no stop codons and remained in frame with V and J, and every other rearrangement was called non-productive. CDR3 was defined by IMGT convention, running from the second conserved V-encoded cysteine to the conserved J-encoded phenylalanine. In an earlier analysis of more than 550 of the donors, sequences lacking an unambiguous match to a single V gene segment were excluded. In an earlier analysis of approximately 590 of the donors, V segments were called functional above 56.7% productive rearrangements and were called segregating when the between-donor standard deviation exceeded 5%. A statistical classification framework was built for diagnosing cytomegalovirus status from the catalog of TCR beta chain sequences. A later analysis assigned V and J genes by comparing TCR nucleotide sequences with IMGT/GENE-DB human TR gene sequences. A later analysis assigned CDR3 sequences and most-parsimonious VDJ recombination scenarios with the TCRdist pipeline. In a later analysis, every TCR beta chain was defined by the combination of its CDR3 amino acid sequence and its V-gene family, and reads without a unique V-gene family were dropped. A later analysis removed 500 to 650 highly shared, low-generation-probability nucleotide sequences to deal with suspected cross-contamination and a sequencing artifact. A later analysis calculated a clonal expansion index for each public chain from normalized within-repertoire ranks of inferred template counts. A later analysis computed generation probabilities with a VDJ recombination model fitted to out-of-frame rearrangements, and checked the results against IGoR. In a later analysis, TCR-TCR, TCR-HLA and TCR-CMV co-occurrence was scored with hypergeometric tests, and a repertoire-size bias correction was applied to TCR pairs. False discovery rates were estimated in a later analysis by permuting HLA or CMV assignments 20 times. In a later analysis, co-occurring TCRs were grouped using DBSCAN, and TCRdist sequence similarity was added for clustering within HLA-allele-positive subsets. For co-occurrence clustering, repertoires with fewer than 30,000 or more than 120,000 public chains were excluded, along with four or five repertoires with anomalous nucleotide sharing. Sourced from immuneACCESS, this table was stored by TCRdb with only in-frame sequences that have V and J called. A share of the clones is absent; for the studies checked, an unresolved V gene accounts for under half, and the remainder has no known explanation. V and J calls and clone size come straight from that table; D and trimming were deduced from the DNA. In all, the sample holds roughly 150,000 clones, and under 85% of those were seen once. The ten largest clones capture about 4% of the sample.

About this clone itself: Its antigen is unknown. Base-call qualities are not available, and no considerably larger clone is one nucleotide away.

The sequenced material came from PBMCs. This chain joins TRBV6-1 to TRBJ1-2; the junction holds 12 bases that match TRBD1. This TCR came from a man aged 50 or older in good health and CMV-seropositive. This receptor has the CDR3 CASTELGQGAHTF. At the DNA level, the sequence is TGTGCCAGCACCGAACTGGGACAGGGGGCCCACACCTTC.